One and the same sample provided the 24 T cell receptor beta chains below, sequenced in a study of T cell repertoires in cytomegalovirus infection. TCRdb used MiXCR to reprocess the reads, holding one entry per CDR3 protein. The table shows about 89,000 distinct CDR3 sequences, with over 25% occurring only once. What these receptors recognize is not known. Source: CD8+ T cells from cultured PBMCs, taken from culture after CMV antigen stimulation. All receptors come from a human donor in good health (CMV status not recorded). Some clones in this sample may be carry-over from other donors' samples.

The V and J genes are TRBV15 and TRBJ2-7; unclear D gene. The V and J ends lost 8 bases and 3 bases respectively, with 20 bases between them. Looked up from germline, CDR1 is LNHNV and CDR2 is YYDKDF (reference sequence). This CDR3 spans 15 amino acids. CDR3 region: CATGSWGSTSYEQYF. As DNA, the CDR3 is TGTGCCACCGGGTCTTGGGGTAGTACGAGCTACGAGCAGTACTTC.

A note on this clonotype: With a much larger clone just one base away, this may be a read error. The gene calls are TRBV7-2 and TRBJ2-3; D may be TRBD2 (5 bases). The CDR3 covers 13 residues. CDR1 and CDR2 (germline): SGHTA, FQGNSA. Trimming pared 1 base from V and 5 bases from J, leaving 7 bases between. CDR3 residues: CTSSLGEGDTQYF. CDR3 bases: TGTACCAGCAGCTTAGGAGAGGGAGATACGCAGTATTTT. The whole variable domain, remainder taken from reference TRBV7-2 and TRBJ2-3, is GAGVSQSPSNKVTEKGKDVELRCDPISGHTALYWYRQSLGQGLEFLIYFQGNSAPDKSGLPSDRFSAERTGGSVSTLTIQRTQQEDSAVYLCTSSLGEGDTQYFGPGTRLTVL.

This clonotype was seen many times. The rearrangement joins TRBV7-3 to TRBJ2-2; D might be TRBD1 or TRBD2, each matching 5 bases. The CDR3 length is 12 residues. Germline V gene lookup returns CDR1 SGHTA and CDR2 FQGTGA. Deletions cut 5 bases from V and 8 bases from J, with 9 bases between. CDR3 region: CASSGEGGELFF. The DNA for the CDR3 is TGTGCCAGCAGCGGCGAGGGGGGGGAGCTGTTTTTT.

This clonotype was recorded at least ten times. J is TRBJ1-2 and V is TRBV19; possible D gene TRBD1, 6 bases. Trimming removed 5 bases at V and 6 bases at J, with 16 bases between. In germline, CDR1 is LNHDA, CDR2 SQIVND (reference sequence). CDR3 size: 14 residues. CDR3 sequence reads: CASSSPGAAHGYTF. The CDR3 DNA is TGTGCCAGTAGTTCACCGGGGGCCGCGCATGGCTACACCTTC.

This clonotype was detected a few times. The chain couples TRBV20-1 to TRBJ1-1, with D unclear. Trimming left V 0 bases short and J 1 base short, with 15 bases between. The V gene's germline CDR1 is DFQATT and CDR2 SNEGSKA (reference sequence). This CDR3 contains 16 residues. The CDR3 spells CSARDLLGQQNTEAFF. As DNA, the CDR3 is TGCAGTGCTAGAGATCTGCTAGGGCAGCAGAACACTGAAGCTTTCTTT.

In this sample, this clonotype turned up a few times. The rearrangement joins TRBV2 to TRBJ2-1; D perhaps matches TRBD1 (6 bases). Trimming pared 1 base from V and 7 bases from J, leaving 11 bases between. The CDR3 consists of 14 residues. CDR1 is SNHLY and CDR2 is FYNNEI in the germline V gene. CDR3 bases: TGTGCCAGCAGTGAAGATCAGGGGTTGAATGAGCAGTTCTTC. It specifies CASSEDQGLNEQFF.

This clonotype was seen at least ten times. J is TRBJ1-3 and V is TRBV12-3 or TRBV12-4; D not resolved. V was pared by 3 bases and J by 3 bases, with 6 bases between. CDR3 size: 13 residues. This CDR3 is CASSFGIGNTIYF. In DNA form, the CDR3 reads TGTGCCAGCAGTTTCGGGATTGGAAACACCATATATTTT.

The rearrangement uses TRBV6-4 and TRBJ2-1; D gene uncertain. CDR3 length: 15 residues. V gave up 0 bases and J gave up 0 bases, with 6 bases separating them. CDR1 MRHNA and CDR2 SNTAGT come from the germline V gene. For the CDR3, the DNA is TGTGCCAGCAGTGACTCTATAGGCTCCTACAATGAGCAGTTCTTC. The encoded protein is CASSDSIGSYNEQFF.

The rearrangement links TRBV29-1 to TRBJ1-6; D not resolved. Per the germline V gene, CDR1 is SQVTM and CDR2 is ANQGSEA. Trimming shortened V by 6 bases and J by 4 bases, and 10 bases separated the two germline ends. The CDR3 is 13 amino acids. CDR3 sequence (DNA): TGCAGCGTGTCGGACGGATATAATTCACCCCTCCACTTT. This encodes CSVSDGYNSPLHF.

The J gene is TRBJ1-1, the V gene TRBV2; TRBD1 aligns across 7 bases. V was clipped by 10 bases and J by 2 bases; unmatched bases: 1. Germline CDR1 reads SNHLY; CDR2 reads FYNNEI. There are 11 residues in the CDR3. The CDR3 coding sequence is TGTGCCACAGGGGGAAACACTGAAGCTTTCTTT. It encodes CATGGNTEAFF.

V is TRBV7-9 and J is TRBJ1-6; perhaps TRBD1 as D (6 bases). V was shortened by 1 base and J by 9 bases, with 13 bases between the two germline ends. Germline CDR1 reads SEHNR; CDR2 reads FQNEAQ (reference sequence). The CDR3 is 15 residues long. The chain's CDR3 is CASSLGATGPSPLHF. Here the CDR3 DNA reads TGTGCCAGCAGCTTAGGAGCGACAGGCCCTTCACCCCTCCACTTT.

V gene TRBV7-8 combines with J gene TRBJ1-1; D is ambiguous. The V gene lost 5 bases and the J gene lost 2 bases, with 9 bases spanning the gap. This CDR3 contains 13 residues. CDR1 and CDR2 (germline): SGHVS, FQNEAQ. The CDR3 loop is CASSPEINTEAFF. The CDR3 DNA sequence: TGTGCCAGCAGCCCTGAAATTAACACTGAAGCTTTCTTT.

In this sample, this clonotype turned up a few times. The chain combines TRBV12-3 or TRBV12-4 with TRBJ1-5, with D unresolved. The CDR3 sequence is 12 residues long. Deletions cut 7 bases from V and 1 base from J, with 5 bases between. In DNA, the CDR3 is TGTGCCAGCAAAGCAAGCAATCAGCCCCAGCATTTT. Its protein is CASKASNQPQHF.

J is TRBJ1-5 and V is TRBV4-1; D is ambiguous. Deletions cut 1 base from V and 6 bases from J, with 10 bases between. Germline V gives CDR1 MGHRA, CDR2 YSYEKL. The CDR3 spans 14 residues. The CDR3 sequence: CASSQGGRSQPQHF. The CDR3, as DNA: TGCGCCAGCAGCCAAGGTGGGAGGAGTCAGCCCCAGCATTTT.

In its sample, this clonotype was seen a few times. This rearrangement joins TRBV4-2 to TRBJ1-6, with 7 positions matching TRBD1. CDR1 is LGHNA and CDR2 is YNFKEQ in the germline V gene. V was clipped by 0 bases and J by 5 bases; unmatched bases: 10. The CDR3 spans 18 residues. The CDR3 DNA sequence: TGTGCCAGCAGCCAAGACCCAAACCGGGACAGACATAATTCACCCCTCCACTTT. It is translated as CASSQDPNRDRHNSPLHF.

The V gene is TRBV5-8, the J gene TRBJ2-7; 8 bases are a match to TRBD1. J was trimmed by 6 bases and V by 2 bases; bases with no gene match: 7. This CDR3 has 14 residues. Germline lookup yields CDR1 SGHTS and CDR2 YDEGEE. As DNA, the CDR3 is TGTGCCAGCAGCTTTGGGGGCAGGGGGCTCGAGCAGTACTTC. It encodes CASSFGGRGLEQYF.

The chain links TRBV6-8 to TRBJ2-5; D gene unclear. Germline loops: CDR1 MNHGY, CDR2 SAAAGT. This CDR3 is built from 13 residues. V was cut by 3 bases and J by 2 bases, with 7 bases left in between. The CDR3 is CASSYYRQETQYF. In nucleotides, the CDR3 is TGTGCCAGCAGTTATTACAGACAAGAGACCCAGTACTTC.

This chain connects TRBV7-2 to TRBJ2-3; TRBD1 agrees at 7 bases. CDR3 length: 16 amino acids. V shed 5 bases and J 0 bases; nucleotides not matched to a gene: 8. Germline lookup yields CDR1 SGHTA and CDR2 FQGNSA. The CDR3: CASSPGTVISTDTQYF. The CDR3 nucleotides are TGTGCCAGCAGCCCCGGGACAGTGATTAGCACAGATACGCAGTATTTT.

The chain couples TRBV6-5 to TRBJ1-2, with 12 bases fitting TRBD1. The ends lost 6 bases at V and 1 base at J; junction bases unmatched: 12. Per the germline V gene, CDR1 is MNHEY and CDR2 is SVGAGI. The CDR3 runs 18 residues. The CDR3 protein is CASSRPRDRGQGNYGYTF. The CDR3 DNA is TGTGCCAGCAGCCGCCCGCGGGACAGGGGGCAGGGTAACTATGGCTACACCTTC.

This clonotype was observed many times. The chain is built from TRBV2 and TRBJ1-1, with D perhaps matching TRBD1 (5 bases). This CDR3 contains 16 residues. V was pared by 4 bases and J by 1 base, with 16 bases between. CDR1 SNHLY and CDR2 FYNNEI come from the germline V gene. The CDR3 here is CASSGTKGLGNTEAFF. CDR3 nucleotide sequence: TGTGCCAGCAGTGGTACGAAGGGGCTGGGGAACACTGAAGCTTTCTTT. Filled out from reference TRBV2 and TRBJ1-1, the complete variable domain reads EPEVTQTPSHQVTQMGQEVILRCVPISNHLYFYWYRQILGQKVEFLVSFYNNEISEKSEIFDDQFSVERPDGSNFTLKIRSTKLEDSAMYFCASSGTKGLGNTEAFFGQGTRLTVV.

The rearrangement joins TRBV30 to TRBJ2-1, with 8 bases fitting TRBD1. The length of the CDR3 is 11 residues. Germline loops: CDR1 GTSNPN, CDR2 SVGIG (reference sequence). Unmatched junction bases numbered 4, after V lost 5 bases and J lost 10 bases. CDR3 protein: CAWGQGEEQFF. CDR3 sequence (DNA): TGTGCCTGGGGACAGGGCGAGGAGCAGTTCTTC.

This chain links TRBV6-2 or TRBV6-3 with TRBJ2-6; 8 nucleotides align to TRBD2. The CDR3 runs to 18 residues. The trim removed 0 bases at V and 0 bases at J, leaving 4 bases unmatched. Germline-derived CDR1 and CDR2 are MNHEY and SVGEGT. Here the CDR3 reads CASSYSSSGISGANVLTF. The CDR3 DNA is TGTGCCAGCAGTTACTCGAGTAGCGGGATCTCTGGGGCCAACGTCCTGACTTTC.

This clonotype showed up many times. The rearrangement uses TRBV6-5 and TRBJ2-3; D might be TRBD1 or TRBD2, each matching 5 bases. Looked up from germline, CDR1 is MNHEY and CDR2 is SVGAGI. V was pared by 2 bases and J by 2 bases, with 11 bases between. The CDR3 is made up of 15 amino acids. This CDR3 reads CASSYGGGNTDTQYF. DNA of the CDR3: TGTGCCAGCAGTTACGGTGGGGGAAACACAGATACGCAGTATTTT.

V and J are TRBV6-1 and TRBJ2-7, with TRBD2 as a possible D gene (5 bases). Germline-derived CDR1 and CDR2 are MNHNS and SASEGT. This CDR3 spans 13 amino acids. V was pared by 8 bases and J by 0 bases, with 11 bases between. The CDR3 coding sequence is TGTGCCAGCGGCACGGGGTCCTCCTACGAGCAGTACTTC. Translated: CASGTGSSYEQYF.